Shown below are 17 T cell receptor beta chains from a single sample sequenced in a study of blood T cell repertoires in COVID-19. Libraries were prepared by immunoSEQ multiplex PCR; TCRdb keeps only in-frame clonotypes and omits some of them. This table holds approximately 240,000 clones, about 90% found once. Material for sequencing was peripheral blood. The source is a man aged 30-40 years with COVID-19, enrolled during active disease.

The chain's CDR3 is CASSSRQGKLAYGYTF. In DNA form, the CDR3 reads TGTGCCAGCAGTTCGAGACAGGGAAAGCTAGCTTATGGCTACACCTTC. The chain uses TRBV27 and TRBJ1-2; the match to TRBD1 covers 7 bases. The trim removed 4 bases at V and 5 bases at J, leaving 13 bases unmatched. The CDR3 extends over 16 amino acids. Germline V gives CDR1 MNHEY, CDR2 SMNVEV (reference sequence).

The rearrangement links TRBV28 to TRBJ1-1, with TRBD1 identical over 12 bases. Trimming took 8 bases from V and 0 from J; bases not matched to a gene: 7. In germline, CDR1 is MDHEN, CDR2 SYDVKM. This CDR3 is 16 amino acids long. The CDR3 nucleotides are TGTGCCAGCTCCGGGACAGGGGGCGGTGTGAACACTGAAGCTTTCTTT. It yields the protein CASSGTGGGVNTEAFF.

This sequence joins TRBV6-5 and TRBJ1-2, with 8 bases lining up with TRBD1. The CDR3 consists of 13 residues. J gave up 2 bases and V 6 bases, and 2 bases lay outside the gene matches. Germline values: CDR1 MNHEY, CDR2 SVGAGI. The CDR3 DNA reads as TGTGCCAGCAGGACAGGGGCAAACTATGGCTACACCTTC. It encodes CASRTGANYGYTF.

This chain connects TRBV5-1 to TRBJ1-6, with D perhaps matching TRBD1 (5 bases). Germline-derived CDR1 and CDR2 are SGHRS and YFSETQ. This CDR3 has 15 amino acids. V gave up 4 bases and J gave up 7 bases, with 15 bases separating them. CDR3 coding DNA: TGCGCCAGCAGCGGTGCCGGGGGGAGGAATTCACCCCTCCACTTT. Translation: CASSGAGGRNSPLHF.

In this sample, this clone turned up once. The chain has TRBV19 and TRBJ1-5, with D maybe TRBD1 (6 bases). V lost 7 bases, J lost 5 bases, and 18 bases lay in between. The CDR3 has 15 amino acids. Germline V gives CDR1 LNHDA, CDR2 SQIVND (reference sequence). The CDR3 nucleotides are TGTGCCAGTACAGGGGCGGAAACACTTTATCAGCCCCAGCATTTT. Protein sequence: CASTGAETLYQPQHF.

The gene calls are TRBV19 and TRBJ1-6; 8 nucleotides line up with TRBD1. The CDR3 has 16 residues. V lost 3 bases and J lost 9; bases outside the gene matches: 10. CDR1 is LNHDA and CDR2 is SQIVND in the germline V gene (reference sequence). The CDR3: CASSMSGQVLGSPLHF. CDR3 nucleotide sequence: TGTGCCAGTAGTATGTCGGGACAGGTTTTAGGTTCACCCCTCCACTTT.

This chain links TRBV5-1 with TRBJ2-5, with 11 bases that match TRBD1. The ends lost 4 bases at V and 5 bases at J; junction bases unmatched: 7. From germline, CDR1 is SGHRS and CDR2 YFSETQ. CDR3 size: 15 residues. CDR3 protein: CASSPAGTGGETQYF. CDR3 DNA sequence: TGCGCCAGCAGCCCGGCCGGGACAGGGGGTGAGACCCAGTACTTC.

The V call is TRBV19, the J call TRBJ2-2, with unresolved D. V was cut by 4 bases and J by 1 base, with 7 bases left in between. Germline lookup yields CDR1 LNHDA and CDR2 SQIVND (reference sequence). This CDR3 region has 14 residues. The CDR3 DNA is TGTGCCAGTAGTACCGGTGTGAACACCGGGGAGCTGTTTTTT. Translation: CASSTGVNTGELFF.

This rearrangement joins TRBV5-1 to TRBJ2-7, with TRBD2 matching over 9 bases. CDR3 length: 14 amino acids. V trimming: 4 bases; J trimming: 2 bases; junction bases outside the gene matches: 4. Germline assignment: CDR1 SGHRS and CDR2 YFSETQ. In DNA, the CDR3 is TGCGCCAGCAGCCGGGCGGGGGGGCCCTACGAGCAGTACTTC. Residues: CASSRAGGPYEQYF. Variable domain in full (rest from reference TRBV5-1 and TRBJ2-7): KAGVTQTPRYLIKTRGQQVTLSCSPISGHRSVSWYQQTPGQGLQFLFEYFSETQRNKGNFPGRFSGRQFSNSRSEMNVSTLELGDSALYLCASSRAGGPYEQYFGPGTRLTVT.

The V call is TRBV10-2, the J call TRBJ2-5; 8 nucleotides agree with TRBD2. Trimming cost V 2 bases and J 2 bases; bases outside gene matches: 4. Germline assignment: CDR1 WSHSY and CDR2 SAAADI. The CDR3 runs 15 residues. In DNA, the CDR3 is TGCGCCAGCAGTGAGATAGCGGGGAGTCAAGAGACCCAGTACTTC. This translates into CASSEIAGSQETQYF.

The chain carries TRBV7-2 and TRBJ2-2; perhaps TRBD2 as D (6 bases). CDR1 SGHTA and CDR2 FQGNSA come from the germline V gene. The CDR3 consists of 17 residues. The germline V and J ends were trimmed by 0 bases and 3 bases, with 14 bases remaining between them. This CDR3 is CASSLAGRRVDTGELFF. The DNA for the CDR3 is TGTGCCAGCAGCTTAGCAGGGAGGCGGGTTGACACCGGGGAGCTGTTTTTT.

The CDR3 sequence is CASSFRQGAPADQPQHF. CDR3 nucleotide sequence: TGTGCCAGCAGTTTCCGACAGGGGGCGCCCGCCGATCAGCCCCAGCATTTT. This rearrangement joins TRBV27 to TRBJ1-5; 10 bases map to TRBD1. CDR3 length: 17 residues. CDR1 is MNHEY, CDR2 SMNVEV, per germline (reference sequence). Trimming took 3 bases from V and 5 from J; bases not matched to a gene: 10.

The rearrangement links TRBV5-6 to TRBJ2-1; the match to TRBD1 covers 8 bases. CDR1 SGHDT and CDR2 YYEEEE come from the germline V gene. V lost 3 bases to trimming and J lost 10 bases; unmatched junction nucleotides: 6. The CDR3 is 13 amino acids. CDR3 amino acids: CASSSYDRGEQFF. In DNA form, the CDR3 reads TGTGCCAGCAGCTCCTACGACAGGGGAGAGCAGTTCTTC.

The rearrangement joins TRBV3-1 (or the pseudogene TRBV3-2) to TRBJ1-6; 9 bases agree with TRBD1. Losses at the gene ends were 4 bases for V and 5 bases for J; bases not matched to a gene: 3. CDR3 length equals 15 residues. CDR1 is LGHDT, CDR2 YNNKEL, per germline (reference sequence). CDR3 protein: CASSLRDRDNSPLHF. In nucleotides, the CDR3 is TGTGCCAGCAGCCTCCGGGACAGGGATAATTCACCCCTCCACTTT.

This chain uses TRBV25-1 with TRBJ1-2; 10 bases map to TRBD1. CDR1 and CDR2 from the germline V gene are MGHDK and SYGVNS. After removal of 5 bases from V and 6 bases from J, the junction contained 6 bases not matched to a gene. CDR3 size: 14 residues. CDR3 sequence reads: CASSLGQGVDGYTF. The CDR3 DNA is TGTGCCAGCAGTCTAGGACAGGGGGTAGATGGCTACACCTTC.

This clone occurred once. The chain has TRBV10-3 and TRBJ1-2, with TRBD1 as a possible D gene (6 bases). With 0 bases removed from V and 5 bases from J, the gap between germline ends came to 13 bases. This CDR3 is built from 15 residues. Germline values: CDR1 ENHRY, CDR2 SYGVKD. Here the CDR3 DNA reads TGTGCCATCAGTGAGTCGCCAGGGGCATTGTATGGCTACACCTTC. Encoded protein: CAISESPGALYGYTF.

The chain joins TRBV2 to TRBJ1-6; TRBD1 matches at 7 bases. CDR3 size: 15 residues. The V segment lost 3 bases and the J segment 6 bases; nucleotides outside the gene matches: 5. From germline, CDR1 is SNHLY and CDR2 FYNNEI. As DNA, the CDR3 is TGTGCCAGCAGTGACAACAGGGGACTTAATTCACCCCTCCACTTT. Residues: CASSDNRGLNSPLHF.